One and the same sample provided the 8 T cell receptor beta chains below, sequenced in a study of PD-1 blockade in classical Hodgkin lymphoma. All patients relapsed after autologous stem cell transplantation, and brentuximab vedotin exposure varied. Generated by immunoSEQ multiplex PCR, the TCRdb table keeps only in-frame clones and is missing some. The sample includes more than 11,000 clones, roughly 77% of them seen just once. The sequenced sample was peripheral blood mononuclear cells (PBMCs), obtained at baseline. The source of these receptors is a human donor with classical Hodgkin lymphoma.

This sequence joins TRBV7-9 and TRBJ2-2; possible D gene TRBD1, 6 bases. Trimming shortened V by 4 bases and J by 5 bases, and 11 bases separated the two germline ends. The V gene's germline CDR1 is SEHNR and CDR2 FQNEAQ (reference sequence). The CDR3 runs 14 residues. CDR3 sequence reads: CASSSPRGTGELFF. The CDR3 region has the DNA TGTGCCAGCAGCTCGCCCAGGGGAACCGGGGAGCTGTTTTTT.

The rearrangement links TRBV18 to TRBJ1-5, with a weak D call TRBD1 (5 bases). V lost 6 bases, J lost 6 bases, and 15 bases lay in between. CDR3 length: 14 residues. Germline CDR1 KGHSH, CDR2 LQKENI. The CDR3 is CASSPTGGGQPQHF. The CDR3 DNA is TGTGCCAGCTCCCCCACGGGGGGGGGTCAGCCCCAGCATTTT.

V is TRBV19 and J is TRBJ2-7; either TRBD1 or TRBD2 may supply D (6 bases each). Trimming took off 3 bases at V and 4 bases at J, with 16 bases between the two ends. This CDR3 contains 15 residues. Germline values: CDR1 LNHDA, CDR2 SQIVND (reference sequence). CDR3 DNA sequence: TGTGCCAGTAGTATCGCGGCAGGGGAGGTTTACGAGCAGTACTTC. As protein: CASSIAAGEVYEQYF.

The gene calls are TRBV10-2 and TRBJ1-1, with a possible D match to TRBD1 (6 bases). CDR1 and CDR2 (germline): WSHSY, SAAADI. The CDR3 has 12 amino acids. Trimming took 6 bases from V and 3 from J, leaving 8 bases between them. The CDR3 is CASSRQDTEAFF. DNA of the CDR3: TGCGCCAGCAGCAGACAGGACACTGAAGCTTTCTTT.

The chain has TRBV4-3 and TRBJ1-2, with D hard to call. Per the germline V gene, CDR1 is LGHNA and CDR2 is YSLEER. The V gene lost 1 base and the J gene lost 7 bases, with 19 bases spanning the gap. This CDR3 has 16 amino acids. The CDR3 coding sequence is TGCGCCAGCAGCCAAGGAAGGTCCAACACGTGGGGTGGCTACACCTTC. Encoded protein: CASSQGRSNTWGGYTF.

This clone was observed a handful of times. The gene calls are TRBV5-1 and TRBJ2-5; perhaps TRBD2 as D (5 bases). This CDR3 contains 13 residues. Germline V CDR1 and CDR2: SGHRS, YFSETQ. Trimming stripped 1 base from V and 5 bases from J, with 9 bases between. Written as DNA, the CDR3 is TGCGCCAGCAGCTTGAAGTGGGAGGAGACCCAGTACTTC. It translates to CASSLKWEETQYF.

The chain uses TRBV7-2 and TRBJ2-7, with no clear D. Deletions cut 2 bases from V and 4 bases from J, with 6 bases between. Germline assignment: CDR1 SGHTA and CDR2 FQGNSA. The CDR3 loop spans 12 amino acids. The CDR3 region is CASSLLGYEQYF. CDR3 DNA sequence: TGTGCCAGCAGCTTATTGGGGTACGAGCAGTACTTC.

The genes are TRBV5-1 and TRBJ2-3; D gene ambiguous. The germline CDR1 and CDR2 sequences are SGHRS and YFSETQ. CDR3 length equals 14 residues. The V gene lost 6 bases and the J gene lost 2 bases, with 13 bases spanning the gap. The CDR3 coding sequence is TGCGCCAGCAATCAACAGCATATCACAGATACGCAGTATTTT. Amino acids: CASNQQHITDTQYF.